Each of the 8 T cell receptor beta chains below was sequenced from the same sample in a study of blood T cell repertoires in COVID-19. Profiled with immunoSEQ multiplex PCR; TCRdb holds only in-frame clones, not every one. In the table there are roughly 100,000 clones, roughly nine tenths of which are singletons. The sample taken for sequencing was peripheral blood. These receptors were obtained from a woman aged 55-69 years with acute or convalescent COVID-19.

The V call is TRBV5-1, the J call TRBJ2-1; D unclear. CDR1 and CDR2 (germline): SGHRS, YFSETQ. CDR3 length: 15 amino acids. Trimming took off 7 bases at V and 0 bases at J, with 14 bases between the two ends. CDR3 coding DNA: TGCGCCAGCGCCTCCGGGTCGGTCTCCTACAATGAGCAGTTCTTC. Amino acids: CASASGSVSYNEQFF.

The CDR3 here is CASSPYAPRGRSYNEQFF. CDR3 DNA: TGTGCCAGCAGCCCGTACGCACCCAGGGGTAGGTCCTACAATGAGCAGTTCTTC. The J gene is TRBJ2-1, the V gene TRBV13, with D perhaps TRBD1 (6 bases). V was shortened by 5 bases and J by 1 base, with 21 bases between the two germline ends. Germline V gene sequence: CDR1 PRHDT, CDR2 FYEKMQ (reference sequence). CDR3 length: 18 amino acids.

CDR3 in DNA: TGTGCCAGCAGCCAAGGGGTGTATCAGCCCCAGCATTTT. Protein product: CASSQGVYQPQHF. V and J are TRBV6-5 and TRBJ1-5, with D perhaps matching TRBD1 (5 bases). In germline, CDR1 is MNHEY, CDR2 SVGAGI. The V end was cut by 6 bases, the J end by 5 bases, with 11 bases between. CDR3 length: 13 residues.

J is TRBJ2-5 and V is TRBV7-6; D might be TRBD2 (6 bases). Germline V gives CDR1 SGHVS, CDR2 FNYEAQ. The CDR3 is made up of 12 amino acids. The V gene lost 5 bases and the J gene lost 5 bases, with 9 bases spanning the gap. Here the CDR3 reads CASSGGWETQYF. The CDR3 DNA reads TGTGCCAGCAGCGGGGGGTGGGAGACCCAGTACTTC.

The rearrangement joins TRBV5-5 to TRBJ2-7, with D possibly being TRBD2 (6 bases). V was cut by 1 base and J by 6 bases, with 17 bases left in between. Looked up from germline, CDR1 is SGHKS and CDR2 is YYEKEE (reference sequence). The CDR3 has 15 amino acids. Here the CDR3 DNA reads TGTGCCAGCAGCTTGATGTCGGGAGCGGCACTCGAGCAGTACTTC. This sequence encodes CASSLMSGAALEQYF.

V usage is TRBV18 and J usage is TRBJ2-1; 7 positions agree with TRBD2. V shed 2 bases and J 4 bases; nucleotides not matched to a gene: 2. The germline V gene encodes CDR1 KGHSH and CDR2 LQKENI. This CDR3 is 14 amino acids long. CDR3 bases: TGTGCCAGCTCACCAACTAGCGTATACAATGAGCAGTTCTTC. Its translation is CASSPTSVYNEQFF.

This clone was seen once. This chain joins TRBV5-1 and TRBJ2-1; TRBD2 matches 13 bases. Unmatched junction bases numbered 8, after V lost 5 bases and J lost 6 bases. CDR1 and CDR2 (germline): SGHRS, YFSETQ. The CDR3 spans 16 residues. CDR3 amino acids: CASRLAGGSGFNEQFF. The DNA of the CDR3 is TGCGCCAGCAGACTAGCGGGAGGGTCAGGGTTCAATGAGCAGTTCTTC.

The rearrangement uses TRBV5-4 and TRBJ2-1; 7 bases agree with TRBD2. This CDR3 has 14 residues. Germline V gene sequence: CDR1 SGHNT, CDR2 YYREEE (reference sequence). V shed 5 bases and J 6 bases; nucleotides not matched to a gene: 8. CDR3 coding DNA: TGTGCCAGCAGAGGGTGGCGGGAGAGCAATGAGCAGTTCTTC. It codes for CASRGWRESNEQFF.